This TCR beta chain was recovered during a study of blood T cell repertoires in COVID-19. On the study more broadly: Sites in the United States, Italy and Spain provided acute and convalescent COVID-19 samples. Sample material is recorded as cDNA or gDNA derived from T cells, B-cell-depleted T cells, or PBMCs.

Germline V lookup: CDR1 KGHSH, CDR2 LQKENI. The germline V and J ends were trimmed by 3 bases and 8 bases, with 17 bases remaining between them. The CDR3 loop spans 14 amino acids. In the original workflow: Nucleated cell counts were estimated from reference gene primer amplification. Libraries were prepared by immunoSEQ multiplex PCR; TCRdb keeps only in-frame clonotypes and omits some of them. V, J and clone size were drawn from that table, and D and trimming were deduced from the DNA. The repertoire holds roughly 190,000 clones, with about four fifths as singletons. This chain uses TRBV18 with TRBJ2-7; perhaps TRBD1 as D (5 bases). The sequence was obtained from a woman aged 40 to 55 with acute or convalescent COVID-19. Sequenced input: peripheral blood. The DNA of the CDR3 is TGTGCCAGCTCACCGGGCCTTCCAGGGTCCCAGCAGTACTTC. This encodes CASSPGLPGSQQYF.